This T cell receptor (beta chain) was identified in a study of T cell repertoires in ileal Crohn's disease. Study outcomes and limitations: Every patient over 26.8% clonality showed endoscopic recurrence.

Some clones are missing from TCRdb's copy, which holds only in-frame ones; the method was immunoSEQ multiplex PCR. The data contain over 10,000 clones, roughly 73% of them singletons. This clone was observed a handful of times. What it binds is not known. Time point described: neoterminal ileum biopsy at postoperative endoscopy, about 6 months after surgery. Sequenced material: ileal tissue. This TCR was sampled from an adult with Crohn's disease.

CDR3 residues: CASGPGTDPEKLFF. The CDR3 nucleotides are TGTGCTAGTGGCCCCGGGACAGACCCTGAAAAACTGTTTTTT. This sequence joins TRBV12-5 and TRBJ1-4, with TRBD1 matching over 7 bases. CDR1 LGHNT and CDR2 FRNRAP come from the germline V gene. V dropped 6 bases and J dropped 7; count of bases not matched to a gene: 8. The CDR3 length is 14 residues.